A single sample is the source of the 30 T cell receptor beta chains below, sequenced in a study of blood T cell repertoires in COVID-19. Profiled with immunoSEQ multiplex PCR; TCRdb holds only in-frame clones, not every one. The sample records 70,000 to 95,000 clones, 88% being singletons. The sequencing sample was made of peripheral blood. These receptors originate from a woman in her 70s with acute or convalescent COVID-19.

CDR3 in DNA: TGTGCCAGCGGGAGATACGAGCAGTACTTC. This translates into CASGRYEQYF. J is TRBJ2-7 and V is TRBV28; D might be TRBD2 (5 bases). Germline V lookup: CDR1 MDHEN, CDR2 SYDVKM. Trimming left V 8 bases short and J 4 bases short, with 6 bases between. The CDR3 has 10 residues. Full variable domain (outside the CDR3, taken from reference TRBV28 and TRBJ2-7): DVKVTQSSRYLVKRTGEKVFLECVQDMDHENMFWYRQDPGLGLRLIYFSYDVKMKEKGDIPEGYSVSREKKERFSLILESASTNQTSMYLCASGRYEQYFGPGTRLTVT.

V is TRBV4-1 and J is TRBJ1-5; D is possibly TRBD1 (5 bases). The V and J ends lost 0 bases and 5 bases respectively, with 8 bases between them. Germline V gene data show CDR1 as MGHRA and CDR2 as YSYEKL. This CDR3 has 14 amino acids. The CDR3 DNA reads TGCGCCAGCAGCCAAGAGGGCAGGGATCAGCCCCAGCATTTT. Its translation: CASSQEGRDQPQHF.

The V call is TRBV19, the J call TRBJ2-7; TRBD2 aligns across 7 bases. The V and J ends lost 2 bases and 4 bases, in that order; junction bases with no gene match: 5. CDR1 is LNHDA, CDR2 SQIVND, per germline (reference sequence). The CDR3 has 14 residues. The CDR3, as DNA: TGTGCCAGTAGTATATTCCGCGGGAGTTACGAGCAGTACTTC. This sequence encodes CASSIFRGSYEQYF.

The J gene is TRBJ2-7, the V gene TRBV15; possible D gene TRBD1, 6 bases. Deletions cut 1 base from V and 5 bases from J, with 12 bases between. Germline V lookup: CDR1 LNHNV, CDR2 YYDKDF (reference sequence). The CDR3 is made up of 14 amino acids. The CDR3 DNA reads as TGTGCCACCAGCAGAGGGAAACAGGGCCACGAGCAGTACTTC. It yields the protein CATSRGKQGHEQYF.

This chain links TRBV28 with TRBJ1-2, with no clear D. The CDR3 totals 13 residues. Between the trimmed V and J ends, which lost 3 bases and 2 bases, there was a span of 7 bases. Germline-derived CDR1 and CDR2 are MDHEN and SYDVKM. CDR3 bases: TGTGCCAGCAGTTTGAGGGTCAACTATGGCTACACCTTC. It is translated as CASSLRVNYGYTF.

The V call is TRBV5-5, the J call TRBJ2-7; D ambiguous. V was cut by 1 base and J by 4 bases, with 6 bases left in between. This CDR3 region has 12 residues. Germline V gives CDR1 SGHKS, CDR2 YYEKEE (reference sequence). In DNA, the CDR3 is TGTGCCAGCAGCTTGTCTGAGTACGAGCAGTACTTC. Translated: CASSLSEYEQYF.

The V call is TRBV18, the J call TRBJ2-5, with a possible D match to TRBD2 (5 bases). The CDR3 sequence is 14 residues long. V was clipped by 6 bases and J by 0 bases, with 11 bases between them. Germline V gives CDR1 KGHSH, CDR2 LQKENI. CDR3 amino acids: CASSEGLNQETQYF. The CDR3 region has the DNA TGTGCCAGCTCCGAAGGACTGAACCAAGAGACCCAGTACTTC. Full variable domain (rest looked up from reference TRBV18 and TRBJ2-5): NAGVMQNPRHLVRRRGQEARLRCSPMKGHSHVYWYRQLPEEGLKFMVYLQKENIIDESGMPKERFSAEFPKEGPSILRIQQVVRGDSAAYFCASSEGLNQETQYFGPGTRLLVL.

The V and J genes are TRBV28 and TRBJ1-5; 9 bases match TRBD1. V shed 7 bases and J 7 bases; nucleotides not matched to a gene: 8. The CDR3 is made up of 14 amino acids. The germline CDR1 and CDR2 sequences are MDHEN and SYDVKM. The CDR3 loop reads CASNQQGAKQPQHF. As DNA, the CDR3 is TGTGCCAGCAATCAACAGGGGGCGAAACAGCCCCAGCATTTT.

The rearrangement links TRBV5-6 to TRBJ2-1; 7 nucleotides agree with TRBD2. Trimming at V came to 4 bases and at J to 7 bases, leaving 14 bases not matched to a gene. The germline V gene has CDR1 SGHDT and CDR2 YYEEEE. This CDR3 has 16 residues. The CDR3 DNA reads TGTGCCAGCAGCAGGACTAGGATAGGTTGGGCAAATGAGCAGTTCTTC. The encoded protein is CASSRTRIGWANEQFF.

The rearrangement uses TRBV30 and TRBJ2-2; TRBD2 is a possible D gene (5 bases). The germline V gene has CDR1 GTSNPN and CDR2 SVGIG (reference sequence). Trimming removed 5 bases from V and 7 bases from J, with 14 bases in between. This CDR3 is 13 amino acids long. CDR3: CAWHKIEGGELFF. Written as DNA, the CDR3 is TGTGCCTGGCACAAGATTGAGGGCGGGGAGCTGTTTTTT.

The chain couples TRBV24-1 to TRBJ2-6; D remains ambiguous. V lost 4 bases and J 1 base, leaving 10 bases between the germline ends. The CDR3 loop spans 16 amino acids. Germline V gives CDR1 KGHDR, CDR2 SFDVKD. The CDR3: CATSDYSPSGANVLTF. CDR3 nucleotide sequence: TGTGCCACCAGTGACTACAGCCCGTCTGGGGCCAACGTCCTGACTTTC.

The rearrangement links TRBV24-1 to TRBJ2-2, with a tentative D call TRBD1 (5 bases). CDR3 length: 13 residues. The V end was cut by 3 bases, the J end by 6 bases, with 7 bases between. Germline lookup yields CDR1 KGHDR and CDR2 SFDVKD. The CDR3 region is CATSDQGAGELFF. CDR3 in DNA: TGTGCCACCAGTGATCAAGGGGCCGGGGAGCTGTTTTTT.

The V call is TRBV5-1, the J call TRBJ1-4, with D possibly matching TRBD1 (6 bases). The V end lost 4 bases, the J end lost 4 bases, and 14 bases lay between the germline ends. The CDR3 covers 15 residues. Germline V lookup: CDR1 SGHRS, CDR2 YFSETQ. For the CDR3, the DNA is TGCGCCAGCAGCCTCGCGACAGGAGGTAATGAAAAACTGTTTTTT. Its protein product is CASSLATGGNEKLFF.

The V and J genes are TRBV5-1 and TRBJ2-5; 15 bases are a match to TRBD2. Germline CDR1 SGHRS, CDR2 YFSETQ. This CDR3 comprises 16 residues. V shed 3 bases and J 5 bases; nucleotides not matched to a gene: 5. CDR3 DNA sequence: TGCGCCAGCAGCTCTGGACTAGCGGGAGGGTTGGAGACCCAGTACTTC. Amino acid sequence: CASSSGLAGGLETQYF. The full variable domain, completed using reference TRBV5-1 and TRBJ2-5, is KAGVTQTPRYLIKTRGQQVTLSCSPISGHRSVSWYQQTPGQGLQFLFEYFSETQRNKGNFPGRFSGRQFSNSRSEMNVSTLELGDSALYLCASSSGLAGGLETQYFGPGTRLLVL.

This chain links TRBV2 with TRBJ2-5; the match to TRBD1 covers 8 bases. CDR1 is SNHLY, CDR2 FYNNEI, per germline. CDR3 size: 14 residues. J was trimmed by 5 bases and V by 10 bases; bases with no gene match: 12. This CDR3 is CATKKTGAGETQYF. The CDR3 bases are TGTGCCACGAAAAAGACAGGGGCCGGGGAGACCCAGTACTTC.

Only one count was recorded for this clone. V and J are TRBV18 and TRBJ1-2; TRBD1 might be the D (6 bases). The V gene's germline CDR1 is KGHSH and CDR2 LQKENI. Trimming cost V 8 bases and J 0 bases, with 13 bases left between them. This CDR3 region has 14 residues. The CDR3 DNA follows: TGTGCCAGCGCTGACAGGACCGCTAACTATGGCTACACCTTC. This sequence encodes CASADRTANYGYTF.

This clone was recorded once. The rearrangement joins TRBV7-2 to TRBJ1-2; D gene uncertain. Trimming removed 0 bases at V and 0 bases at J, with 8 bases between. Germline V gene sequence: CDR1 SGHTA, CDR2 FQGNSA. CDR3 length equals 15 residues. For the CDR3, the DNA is TGTGCCAGCAGCTTAGCGCATAGCGCTAACTATGGCTACACCTTC. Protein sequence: CASSLAHSANYGYTF. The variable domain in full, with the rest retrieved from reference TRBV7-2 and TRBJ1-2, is GAGVSQSPSNKVTEKGKDVELRCDPISGHTALYWYRQSLGQGLEFLIYFQGNSAPDKSGLPSDRFSAERTGGSVSTLTIQRTQQEDSAVYLCASSLAHSANYGYTFGSGTRLTVV.

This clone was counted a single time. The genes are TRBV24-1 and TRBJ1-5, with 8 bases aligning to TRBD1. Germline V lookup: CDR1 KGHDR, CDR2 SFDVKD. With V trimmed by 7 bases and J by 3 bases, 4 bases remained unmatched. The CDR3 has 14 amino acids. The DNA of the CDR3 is TGTGCCACCAGGGAGACAGGGGACAATCAGCCCCAGCATTTT. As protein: CATRETGDNQPQHF.

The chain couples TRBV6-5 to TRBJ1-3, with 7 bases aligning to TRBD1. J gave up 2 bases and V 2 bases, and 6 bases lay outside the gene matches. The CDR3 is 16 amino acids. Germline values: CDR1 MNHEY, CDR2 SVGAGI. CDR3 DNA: TGTGCCAGCAGTTACCGGAGGGGGCTCGCTGGAAACACCATATATTTT. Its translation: CASSYRRGLAGNTIYF.

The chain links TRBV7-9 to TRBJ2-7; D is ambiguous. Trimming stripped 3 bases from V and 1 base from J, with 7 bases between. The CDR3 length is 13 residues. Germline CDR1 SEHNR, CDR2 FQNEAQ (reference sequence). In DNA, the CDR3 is TGTGCCAGCAGCTTCGGTATTTCCTACGAGCAGTACTTC. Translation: CASSFGISYEQYF.

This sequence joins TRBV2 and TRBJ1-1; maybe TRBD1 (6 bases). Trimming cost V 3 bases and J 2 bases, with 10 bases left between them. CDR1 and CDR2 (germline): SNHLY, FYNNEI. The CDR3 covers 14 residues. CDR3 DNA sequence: TGTGCCAGCAGTGATGGGGGCGGTAACACTGAAGCTTTCTTT. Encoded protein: CASSDGGGNTEAFF.

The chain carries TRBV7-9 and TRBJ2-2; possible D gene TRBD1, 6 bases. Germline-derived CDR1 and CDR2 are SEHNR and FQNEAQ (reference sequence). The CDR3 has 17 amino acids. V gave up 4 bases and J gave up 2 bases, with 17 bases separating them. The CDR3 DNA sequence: TGTGCCAGCAGCTCTCGCAGGGGTGCCTCTAACACCGGGGAGCTGTTTTTT. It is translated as CASSSRRGASNTGELFF.

The CDR3: CASSLGTENNSPLHF. CDR3 nucleotide sequence: TGTGCCAGCAGCTTGGGAACAGAAAATAATTCACCCCTCCACTTT. This chain uses TRBV5-4 with TRBJ1-6; D remains unclear. This CDR3 is 15 amino acids long. V lost 0 bases and J lost 5, with 9 bases in between. From germline, CDR1 is SGHNT and CDR2 YYREEE (reference sequence).

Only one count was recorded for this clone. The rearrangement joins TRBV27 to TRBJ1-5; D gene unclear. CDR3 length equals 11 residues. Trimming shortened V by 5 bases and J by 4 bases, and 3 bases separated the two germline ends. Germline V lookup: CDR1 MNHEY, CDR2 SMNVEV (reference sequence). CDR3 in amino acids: CASSPNQPQHF. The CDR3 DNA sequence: TGTGCCAGCAGTCCTAATCAGCCCCAGCATTTT.

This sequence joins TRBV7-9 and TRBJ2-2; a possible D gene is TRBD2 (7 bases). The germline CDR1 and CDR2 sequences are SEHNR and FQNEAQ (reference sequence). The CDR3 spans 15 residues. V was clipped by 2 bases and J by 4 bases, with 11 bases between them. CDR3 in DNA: TGTGCCAGCAGCTTACGGGGGGCCGGCACCGGGGAGCTGTTTTTT. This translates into CASSLRGAGTGELFF.

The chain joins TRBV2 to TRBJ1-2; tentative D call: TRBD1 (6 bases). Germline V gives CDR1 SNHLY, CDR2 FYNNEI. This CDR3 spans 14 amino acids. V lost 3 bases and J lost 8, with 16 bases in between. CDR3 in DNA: TGTGCCAGCAGTGAGTCAGGGGATTCGTGGGGCTACACCTTC. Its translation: CASSESGDSWGYTF.

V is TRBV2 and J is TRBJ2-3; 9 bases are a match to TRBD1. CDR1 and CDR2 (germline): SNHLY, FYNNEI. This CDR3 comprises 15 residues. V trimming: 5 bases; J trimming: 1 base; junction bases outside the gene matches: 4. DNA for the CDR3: TGTGCCAGCAGTACTAGACAGGGGGGCACAGATACGCAGTATTTT. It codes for CASSTRQGGTDTQYF. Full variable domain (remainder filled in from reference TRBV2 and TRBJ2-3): EPEVTQTPSHQVTQMGQEVILRCVPISNHLYFYWYRQILGQKVEFLVSFYNNEISEKSEIFDDQFSVERPDGSNFTLKIRSTKLEDSAMYFCASSTRQGGTDTQYFGPGTRLTVL.

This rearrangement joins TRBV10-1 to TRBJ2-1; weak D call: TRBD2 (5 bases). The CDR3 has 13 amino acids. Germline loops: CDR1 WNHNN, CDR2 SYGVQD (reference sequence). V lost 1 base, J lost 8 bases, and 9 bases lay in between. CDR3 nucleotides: TGCGCCAGCAGTGAGTTGGGAGAGCATGAGCAGTTCTTC. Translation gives CASSELGEHEQFF.

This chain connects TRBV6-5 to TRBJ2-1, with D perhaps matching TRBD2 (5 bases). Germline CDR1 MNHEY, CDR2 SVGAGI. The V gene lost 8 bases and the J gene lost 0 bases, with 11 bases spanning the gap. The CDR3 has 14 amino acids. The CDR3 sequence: CASSEAASYNEQFF. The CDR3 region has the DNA TGTGCCAGCTCGGAGGCGGCCTCCTACAATGAGCAGTTCTTC.

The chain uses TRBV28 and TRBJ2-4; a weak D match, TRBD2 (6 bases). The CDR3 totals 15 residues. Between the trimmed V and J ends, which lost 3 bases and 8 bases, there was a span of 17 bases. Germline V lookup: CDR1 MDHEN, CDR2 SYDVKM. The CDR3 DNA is TGTGCCAGCAGTTTCGGGGACGGCTCGGGGGACATTCAGTACTTC. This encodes CASSFGDGSGDIQYF.